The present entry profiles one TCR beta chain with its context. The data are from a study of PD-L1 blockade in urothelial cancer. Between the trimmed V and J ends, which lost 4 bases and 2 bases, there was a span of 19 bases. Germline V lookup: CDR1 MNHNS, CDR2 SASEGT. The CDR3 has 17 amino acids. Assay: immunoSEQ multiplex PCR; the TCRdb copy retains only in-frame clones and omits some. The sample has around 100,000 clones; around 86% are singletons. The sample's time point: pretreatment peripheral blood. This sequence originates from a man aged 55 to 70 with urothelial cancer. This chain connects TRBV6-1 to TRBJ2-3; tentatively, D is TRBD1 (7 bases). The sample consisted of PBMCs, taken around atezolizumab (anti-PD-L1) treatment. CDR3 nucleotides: TGTGCCAGCAGTGGTAGGAAACAGGGGAGGCTCACAGATACGCAGTATTTT. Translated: CASSGRKQGRLTDTQYF.